Sequencing of this T cell receptor (beta chain) was carried out in a study of blood T cell repertoires in COVID-19. V lost 2 bases and J lost 6, with 8 bases in between. Germline V gene sequence: CDR1 ENHRY, CDR2 SYGVKD. The CDR3 extends over 13 amino acids. Original data processing: Estimation of nucleated cell counts was performed using reference gene primer amplification. Profiling relied on immunoSEQ multiplex PCR, and the TCRdb table lists in-frame clones only, not all of them. That table gives V, J and clone size, and the DNA gave D and trimming. The table includes around 330,000 clones, approximately 90% detected once.

Sequenced input: peripheral blood. The sequence was obtained from a woman aged 45 to 65 with active or convalescent COVID-19. The chain uses TRBV10-3 and TRBJ1-5, with D possibly being TRBD1 (5 bases). Here the CDR3 reads CAISEGQGQPQHF. The CDR3 DNA sequence: TGTGCCATCAGTGAGGGCCAGGGTCAGCCCCAGCATTTT.